This T cell receptor beta chain was recovered during a study of blood T cell repertoires in COVID-19. Overall study: Whether acute or convalescent, the COVID-19 samples came from the United States, Italy and Spain. Sources were T cells, B-cell-depleted T cells, or PBMCs; the material itself was cDNA or gDNA.

Trimming cost V 5 bases and J 10 bases; bases outside gene matches: 7. The germline gives CDR1 WSHSY, CDR2 SAAADI. The CDR3 sequence is 12 residues long. Original processing methods: It was from reference gene primer amplification that nucleated cell counts were estimated. Profiling relied on immunoSEQ multiplex PCR, and the TCRdb table lists in-frame clones only, not all of them. That table furnishes V, J and clone size, whereas the DNA furnished D and trimming. This table has 120,000 or so clones, over 65% appearing once. The sequence was collected from a human donor with acute or convalescent COVID-19. The donor label of this sample is uncertain. The V gene is TRBV10-2, the J gene TRBJ1-1; 7 bases are shared with TRBD1. Sequencing used peripheral blood. CDR3 bases: TGCGCCAGCAGTACAGGGGCTTTGCGAGCTTTCTTT. Amino acid sequence: CASSTGALRAFF.